This T cell receptor beta chain was identified in a study of T cells in Graves' hyperthyroidism and ophthalmopathy. This clonotype was observed at least ten times. The antigen is unknown. Study-level results: Most clonotypes that expanded in the thyroid above 0.001 also showed up in blood.

Amplification of TCR beta CDR3 regions was performed using RNA transcripts as template. First-round RT-PCR with HTBI primers amplified the TCR CDR3 region. TCRdb recomputed calls from the multiplex PCR reads with MiXCR, one row per CDR3 protein. The sample consists of a few hundred thousand distinct CDR3 sequences, just over 45% of them appearing once. V was shortened by 1 base and J by 2 bases, with 5 bases between the two germline ends. CDR3 length: 12 residues. CDR1 and CDR2 from the germline V gene are DFQATT and SNEGSKA (reference sequence). The sequence derives from an adult woman with Graves' disease, either hyperthyroidism or ophthalmopathy (not recorded which). The sample comprised peripheral blood or thyroid tissue (not recorded which). The rearrangement joins TRBV20-1 to TRBJ2-5; D unclear. In DNA, the CDR3 is TGCAGTGCTAGAGGTTTTCAAGAGACCCAGTACTTC. Amino acid sequence: CSARGFQETQYF.